The clone carrying this TCR beta chain was found a few times. The length of the CDR3 is 16 residues. Germline loops: CDR1 KGHDR, CDR2 SFDVKD. V lost 5 bases and J lost 4, with 17 bases in between. These data belong to a study of blood T cell repertoires in COVID-19. Overall study context: Some COVID-19 samples were acute and others convalescent; all came from the United States, Italy and Spain.

Per the original data handling: The assay estimated nucleated cells by amplifying reference gene primers. Repertoires were generated with immunoSEQ multiplex PCR, while TCRdb's copy carries only in-frame clones and drops some. The V and J calls and clone size were taken over from that table, and D and trimming were inferred from the DNA. This table has about 44,000 clones, roughly 84% appearing once. Sequenced: peripheral blood. This chain joins TRBV24-1 and TRBJ2-1; no firm D call. The receptor was derived from a woman aged 70 to 79 with acute or convalescent COVID-19. The CDR3 here is CATSAHVGSAYNEQFF. The DNA for the CDR3 is TGTGCCACCAGTGCCCACGTCGGGTCCGCTTACAATGAGCAGTTCTTC.